Each of the 6 T cell receptor beta chains below was sequenced from the same sample in a study of Ad26.COV2.S vaccination and SARS-CoV-2 variants. Sequencing was performed with immunoSEQ multiplex PCR; in TCRdb, only in-frame clones are kept and a portion is missing. The table lists about 500,000 clones, about 89% of them singletons. The treatment is: 15 to 20 received Ad26.COV2.S at low or high dose, single or two shots; 5 received placebo; per-sample allocation not given. Material that was analyzed had been drawn on day 63 after the first vaccine or placebo injection. This material consisted of peripheral blood, taken in a trial of Ad26.COV2.S vaccine versus placebo. The receptors were gathered from a person between 18 and 65 years old who received the Ad26.COV2.S COVID-19 vaccine or a placebo.

V is TRBV19 and J is TRBJ1-5, with TRBD1 matching over 8 bases. The CDR3 length is 14 residues. J lost 5 bases, V lost 9 bases, and 9 bases had no gene match. The germline V gene encodes CDR1 LNHDA and CDR2 SQIVND (reference sequence). CDR3 sequence reads: CASDYDRGHQPQHF. CDR3 DNA: TGTGCCAGCGACTATGACAGGGGACATCAGCCCCAGCATTTT.

The chain has TRBV4-3 and TRBJ2-5; 10 bases line up with TRBD2. Germline V gene lookup returns CDR1 LGHNA and CDR2 YSLEER. The CDR3 extends over 16 amino acids. Trimming took 3 bases from V and 4 from J; bases not matched to a gene: 8. CDR3 amino acids: CASSQSTSGVRETQYF. CDR3 DNA: TGCGCCAGCAGCCAGTCCACTAGCGGGGTGAGAGAGACCCAGTACTTC.

This sequence joins TRBV6-5 and TRBJ2-3, with 15 bases matching TRBD2. The CDR3 has 15 residues. Germline-derived CDR1 and CDR2 are MNHEY and SVGAGI. V dropped 8 bases and J dropped 4; count of bases not matched to a gene: 4. This chain's CDR3 is CASGGTSGRSDTQYF. Here the CDR3 DNA reads TGTGCCAGCGGGGGGACTAGCGGGAGGTCAGATACGCAGTATTTT.

The rearrangement links TRBV7-8 to TRBJ2-7; possibly TRBD2 for D (5 bases). CDR3 length: 14 residues. Germline V lookup: CDR1 SGHVS, CDR2 FQNEAQ. Trimming left V 3 bases short and J 5 bases short, with 14 bases between. CDR3 protein: CASSFSTPGDEQYF. The CDR3, as DNA: TGTGCCAGCAGCTTTTCAACCCCCGGGGACGAGCAGTACTTC.

The rearrangement uses TRBV4-1 and TRBJ1-5; a weak D match, TRBD1 (6 bases). V was shortened by 0 bases and J by 1 base, with 16 bases between the two germline ends. The CDR3 loop spans 18 amino acids. CDR1 and CDR2 from the germline V gene are MGHRA and YSYEKL. The CDR3 spells CASSQDREGVGSNQPQHF. CDR3 in DNA: TGCGCCAGCAGCCAAGATCGGGAGGGGGTCGGGAGCAATCAGCCCCAGCATTTT.

This chain connects TRBV2 to TRBJ1-6; D is undetermined. From germline, CDR1 is SNHLY and CDR2 FYNNEI. Trimming left V 4 bases short and J 10 bases short, with 8 bases between. The CDR3 is 12 residues long. CDR3 in amino acids: CASSANPSPLHF. Here the CDR3 DNA reads TGTGCCAGCAGTGCCAATCCCTCACCCCTCCACTTT.